Only a few counts were recorded for the clone carrying this TCR beta chain. Its cognate antigen is unknown. In the original processing: ImmunoSEQ only sent back junction sequences with no quality scores, so filtering was done differently. TCRdb keeps only in-frame clones here, not all; method: immunoSEQ multiplex PCR. The DNA was the basis for D and trimming; V, J and clone size are from that table. The sample yields over a million clones, more than 60% seen once. The sample originates from a study of shared clonotypes between healthy human individuals. General study findings and limits: All-four-donor shared clonotypes had higher generation probabilities than non-shared clonotypes did.

The germline CDR1 and CDR2 sequences are SGHAT and FQNNGV. Trimming stripped 1 base from V and 10 bases from J, with 17 bases between. The CDR3 covers 16 residues. The sequenced sample consisted of memory CD4+ T cells sorted from blood. The subset here: CD45RA-negative fraction. This TCR was recovered from a man aged 18 to 29 in good health. V usage is TRBV11-2 and J usage is TRBJ1-6; TRBD1 is a possible D gene (5 bases). CDR3 sequence: CASSLGPGGVGSPLHF. The CDR3 region has the DNA TGTGCCAGCAGCTTAGGCCCGGGGGGGGTCGGCTCACCCCTCCACTTT.